The 14 T cell receptor beta chains given below trace back to one sample, sequenced in a study of blood T cells in healthy people across ages. With a J-beta primer mix and a sample-barcoded 5' primer, a second PCR ran roughly 6 to 11 cycles. One entry per CDR3 protein, called by TCRdb with MiXCR from the 5' RACE reads. The sample holds some 760,000 distinct CDR3 sequences, about 25% seen once. The same sample was also studied in work on T cells of mothers and their children.

Sequences were obtained from blood. All receptors come from a boy aged 5-17 years in good health.

This clonotype was picked up a small number of times. The genes are TRBV12-3 or TRBV12-4 and TRBJ1-3; D unclear. The length of the CDR3 is 17 residues. Trimming removed 5 bases from V and 0 bases from J, with 17 bases in between. The CDR3 DNA reads as TGTGCCAGCAGTAGTCGTCCGGCAGGCCCCTCTGGAAACACCATATATTTT. Translation gives CASSSRPAGPSGNTIYF.

The sample holds a few counts of this clonotype. The chain recombines TRBV20-1 with TRBJ1-4, with D possibly matching TRBD1 (6 bases). The CDR3 has 17 residues. CDR1 and CDR2 from the germline V gene are DFQATT and SNEGSKA (reference sequence). V was trimmed by 2 bases and J by 0 bases, leaving 16 bases between them. DNA for the CDR3: TGCAGTGCTAGACAACAGGGAAACTTTGCAACTAATGAAAAACTGTTTTTT. It specifies CSARQQGNFATNEKLFF.

This clonotype came up a few times. The V and J genes are TRBV28 and TRBJ2-3; D gene unclear. This CDR3 spans 16 amino acids. Germline V gene lookup returns CDR1 MDHEN and CDR2 SYDVKM. V gave up 6 bases and J gave up 1 base, with 17 bases separating them. DNA for the CDR3: TGTGCCAGCAGATTCGGCCGGGCAAGGGGCACAGATACGCAGTATTTT. It codes for CASRFGRARGTDTQYF. Variable domain in full (rest from reference TRBV28 and TRBJ2-3): DVKVTQSSRYLVKRTGEKVFLECVQDMDHENMFWYRQDPGLGLRLIYFSYDVKMKEKGDIPEGYSVSREKKERFSLILESASTNQTSMYLCASRFGRARGTDTQYFGPGTRLTVL.

Only a few counts were recorded for this clonotype. The chain recombines TRBV3-1 with TRBJ2-5; 8 positions match TRBD2. There are 16 residues in the CDR3. The V and J ends lost 4 bases and 5 bases, in that order; junction bases with no gene match: 12. Looked up from germline, CDR1 is LGHDT and CDR2 is YNNKEL (reference sequence). The CDR3 nucleotides are TGTGCCAGCAGCCCCTACCGGACTAGCTTGGAGGAGACCCAGTACTTC. Protein product: CASSPYRTSLEETQYF.

This clonotype was detected only a few times. The chain has TRBV12-3 or TRBV12-4 and TRBJ1-1; unclear D gene. V lost 7 bases and J 8 bases, leaving 14 bases between the germline ends. The CDR3 consists of 12 residues. As DNA, the CDR3 is TGTGCCAGCACCCCAAGGTCAGAAGAAGCTTTCTTT. Amino acids: CASTPRSEEAFF.

This clonotype has a handful of counts. The DNA of the CDR3 is TGTGCCAGCAGCTTCCATGACAGACCCTACGAGCAGTACTTC. Translated: CASSFHDRPYEQYF. The J gene is TRBJ2-7, the V gene TRBV7-9, with D possibly TRBD1 on 5 matching bases. This CDR3 is built from 14 residues. Between the trimmed V and J ends, which lost 3 bases and 2 bases, there was a span of 11 bases. The germline CDR1 and CDR2 sequences are SEHNR and FQNEAQ (reference sequence).

The V call is TRBV6-4, the J call TRBJ2-3, with D maybe TRBD1 (6 bases). CDR1 and CDR2 from the germline V gene are MRHNA and SNTAGT. CDR3 length: 16 residues. Deletions cut 3 bases from V and 0 bases from J, with 13 bases between. CDR3 sequence (DNA): TGTGCCAGCAGTGAATCGTTAGGGGGTAGCACAGATACGCAGTATTTT. It translates to CASSESLGGSTDTQYF.

This clonotype has a handful of counts. V gene TRBV11-2 combines with J gene TRBJ2-5; TRBD2 might be the D (7 bases). Looked up from germline, CDR1 is SGHAT and CDR2 is FQNNGV. The germline V and J ends were trimmed by 6 bases and 5 bases, with 19 bases remaining between them. This CDR3 spans 15 amino acids. CDR3 region: CASSSPGGAWETQYF. As DNA, the CDR3 is TGTGCCAGCAGTTCTCCTGGGGGGGCCTGGGAGACCCAGTACTTC.

This rearrangement joins TRBV12-3 or TRBV12-4 to TRBJ2-7, with a weak D call TRBD1 (5 bases). The germline V and J ends were trimmed by 3 bases and 2 bases, with 11 bases remaining between them. The CDR3 is 14 residues long. The CDR3 is CASSLKGNPYEQYF. CDR3 in DNA: TGTGCCAGCAGTTTGAAGGGGAACCCCTACGAGCAGTACTTC.

V and J are TRBV7-2 and TRBJ2-1; TRBD1 matches 7 bases. CDR1 and CDR2 from the germline V gene are SGHTA and FQGNSA. There are 14 residues in the CDR3. V dropped 5 bases and J dropped 8; count of bases not matched to a gene: 9. CDR3 sequence reads: CASSHLQGKDEQFF. DNA of the CDR3: TGTGCCAGCAGCCATTTACAGGGGAAGGATGAGCAGTTCTTC.

The rearrangement uses TRBV6-2 or TRBV6-3 and TRBJ2-7; D assignment may be TRBD1 or TRBD2 (6 bases each). The CDR3 is made up of 14 amino acids. The germline V and J ends were trimmed by 11 bases and 5 bases, with 22 bases remaining between them. The germline CDR1 and CDR2 sequences are MNHEY and SVGEGT. CDR3 DNA: TGTGCCGGCCGCAGGGGAGGAGGGGCCCACGAGCAGTACTTC. Its translation: CAGRRGGGAHEQYF.

This clonotype has a handful of counts. The chain links TRBV2 to TRBJ2-7; 8 bases map to TRBD1. With V trimmed by 5 bases and J by 10 bases, 4 bases remained unmatched. This CDR3 comprises 11 residues. Germline assignment: CDR1 SNHLY and CDR2 FYNNEI. CDR3 loop: CASSTGQGQYF. CDR3 DNA sequence: TGTGCCAGCAGTACTGGACAGGGACAGTACTTC.

This clonotype showed up just a few times. The CDR3 nucleotides read TGTGCCAGCGGACAGTCAAGCTCCTACAATGAGCAGTTCTTC. This codes for CASGQSSSYNEQFF. The chain has TRBV2 and TRBJ2-1; perhaps TRBD1 as D (6 bases). The CDR3 covers 14 residues. Germline CDR1 and CDR2: SNHLY and FYNNEI. The ends were cut back, 8 bases at V and 0 bases at J, with 11 bases in the middle.

Concerning this clonotype itself: One end of the junction varies from germline; a read error may be responsible. The chain links TRBV14 to TRBJ2-7; 10 positions match TRBD2. CDR1 SGHDN and CDR2 FVKESK come from the germline V gene. This CDR3 comprises 18 residues. Here the CDR3 reads CASSRLSGTSVISFEQYF. The DNA of the CDR3 is TGTGCCAGCAGCCGCCTCTCCGGGACTAGCGTAATATCCTTCGAGCAGTACTTC.